The 19 T cell receptor beta chains below all came from one sample that was sequenced in a study of human T cells and chemical hapten exposure. MiXCR was run by TCRdb on the RACE reads, yielding one entry per CDR3 protein. The sample contains some 360,000 distinct CDR3 sequences, 5% to 6.5% of which appear only once. Time point meaning: pre-sensitization, week 0. The treatment is: therapeutic diphenylcyclopropenone sensitization with weekly scalp DPC. Sequenced here: whole blood, sampled in connection with sensitization to the hapten diphenylcyclopropenone (DPC). The receptors were gathered from a woman aged 50 to 60 with alopecia areata. Some clones in this sample may be carry-over from other donors' samples.

This clonotype was observed at least ten times. The rearrangement uses TRBV2 and TRBJ1-1, with 7 positions matching TRBD1. This CDR3 comprises 14 residues. V shed 11 bases, J shed 3 bases, and the junction held 12 bases outside the gene matches. Germline V gene data show CDR1 as SNHLY and CDR2 as FYNNEI. The CDR3 DNA reads TGTGCCGCAAACCGGGACAGAAGCTACACTGAAGCTTTCTTT. Translated: CAANRDRSYTEAFF.

At least ten counts were recorded for this clonotype. V and J are TRBV28 and TRBJ2-7; D not certain. Trimming took off 3 bases at V and 6 bases at J, with 12 bases between the two ends. The CDR3 extends over 13 amino acids. Germline loops: CDR1 MDHEN, CDR2 SYDVKM. CDR3 bases: TGTGCCAGCAGTTTCGGACGCCCCCCCGAGCAGTACTTC. This translates into CASSFGRPPEQYF.

This clonotype has at least ten counts. The chain has TRBV28 and TRBJ1-2; 8 bases line up with TRBD1. J gave up 4 bases and V 5 bases, and 9 bases lay outside the gene matches. The V gene's germline CDR1 is MDHEN and CDR2 SYDVKM. The CDR3 covers 15 residues. CDR3 sequence: CASSGPGQGFYGYTF. The CDR3 coding sequence is TGTGCCAGCAGTGGCCCCGGACAGGGATTCTATGGCTACACCTTC.

This clonotype was seen ten or more times. The J gene is TRBJ2-3, the V gene TRBV5-1, with TRBD2 matching over 9 bases. The CDR3 is made up of 15 amino acids. Per germline, CDR1 SGHRS and CDR2 YFSETQ. The V segment lost 3 bases and the J segment 4 bases; nucleotides outside the gene matches: 6. CDR3 in amino acids: CASSSGGGGADTQYF. The DNA of the CDR3 is TGCGCCAGCAGCTCCGGAGGCGGGGGGGCAGATACGCAGTATTTT.

This clonotype came up a few times. The CDR3 here is CASSHAGWGDTGELFF. In DNA, the CDR3 is TGTGCCAGCAGCCACGCAGGGTGGGGTGATACCGGGGAGCTGTTTTTT. The rearrangement joins TRBV7-6 to TRBJ2-2, with D possibly matching TRBD1 (5 bases). The length of the CDR3 is 16 residues. The V gene lost 5 bases and the J gene lost 5 bases, with 18 bases spanning the gap. Germline values: CDR1 SGHVS, CDR2 FNYEAQ.

This clonotype was seen many times. Germline and junction disagree at one end, which may indicate a read error. This chain joins TRBV5-6 and TRBJ2-7; possible D gene TRBD2, 6 bases. The CDR3 runs 12 residues. Germline V CDR1 and CDR2: SGHDT, YYEEEE. CDR3 residues: CASSPLGGTLHF. CDR3 bases: TGTGCCAGCAGTCCATTGGGCGGGACTTTACACTTC.

This clonotype was found many times. This chain links TRBV28 with TRBJ2-5; 7 bases align to TRBD1. The CDR3 covers 17 residues. Germline V gene data show CDR1 as MDHEN and CDR2 as SYDVKM. J was trimmed by 1 base and V by 3 bases; bases with no gene match: 11. CDR3 protein: CASSFPTHRGTQETQYF. CDR3 in DNA: TGTGCCAGCAGTTTTCCGACCCACAGGGGAACCCAAGAGACCCAGTACTTC.

In DNA form, the CDR3 reads TGCGCCAGCAGCCCAAACAGGGCTAATGAAAAACTGTTTTTT. Translating gives CASSPNRANEKLFF. This chain links TRBV4-3 with TRBJ1-4, with D perhaps TRBD1 (6 bases). Germline CDR1 reads LGHNA; CDR2 reads YSLEER. V gave up 4 bases and J gave up 3 bases, with 9 bases separating them. This CDR3 is 14 amino acids long.

In this sample, this clonotype turned up many times. The CDR3 DNA reads as TGTGCCAGCAAAGGACAGGGAACGAATCAGCCCCAGCATTTT. Its translation is CASKGQGTNQPQHF. The rearrangement uses TRBV6-1 and TRBJ1-5; TRBD1 matches at 8 bases. The CDR3 is 14 residues long. Germline loops: CDR1 MNHNS, CDR2 SASEGT. Germline trimming cut 7 bases from V and 4 bases from J; bases unmatched to any gene: 6.

This clonotype was seen ten or more times. An end of the junction does not agree with germline; a read error may underlie this. V is TRBV7-8 and J is TRBJ2-1, with unresolved D. The CDR3 has 16 residues. Germline V gene lookup returns CDR1 SGHVS and CDR2 FQNEAQ. The CDR3 protein is CASSKPTTRSDNEQFF. The DNA of the CDR3 is TGTGCCAGCAGCAAACCAACAACCCGCTCCGACAATGAGCAGTTCTTC.

This clonotype has a count of ten or more. The chain couples TRBV12-3 or TRBV12-4 to TRBJ1-1, with TRBD1 matching 9 bases. The CDR3 sequence is 14 residues long. V lost 7 bases to trimming and J lost 2 bases; unmatched junction nucleotides: 5. Here the CDR3 reads CASTPTGGNTEAFF. The CDR3 coding sequence is TGTGCCAGCACCCCGACAGGGGGTAACACTGAAGCTTTCTTT.

The table lists this clonotype with a few counts. The chain carries TRBV7-8 and TRBJ2-1, with D perhaps matching TRBD1 (5 bases). V lost 1 base, J lost 0 bases, and 7 bases lay in between. CDR1 is SGHVS and CDR2 is FQNEAQ in the germline V gene. There are 15 residues in the CDR3. CDR3 sequence (DNA): TGTGCCAGCAGCTTAGTAGGGGTCTCCTACAATGAGCAGTTCTTC. Translated: CASSLVGVSYNEQFF.

The CDR3: CSARRGGQDTQYF. CDR3 nucleotide sequence: TGCAGTGCCAGGAGGGGGGGGCAAGATACGCAGTATTTT. J is TRBJ2-3 and V is TRBV20-1; possible D gene TRBD2, 7 bases. CDR1 is DFQATT, CDR2 SNEGSKA, per germline (reference sequence). Trimming took off 6 bases at V and 5 bases at J, with 15 bases between the two ends. This CDR3 is 13 amino acids long.

Many counts were recorded for this clonotype. This chain connects TRBV15 to TRBJ2-5; the D gene is possibly TRBD2 (5 bases). The germline CDR1 and CDR2 sequences are LNHNV and YYDKDF (reference sequence). V was pared by 0 bases and J by 3 bases, with 11 bases between. This CDR3 comprises 15 residues. In DNA, the CDR3 is TGTGCCACCAGCAGAGAGAAGCGGATAGAAGAGACCCAGTACTTC. Its protein product is CATSREKRIEETQYF.

This clonotype occurred many times. The V call is TRBV7-2, the J call TRBJ2-3, with D unclear. With 5 bases removed from V and 2 bases from J, the gap between germline ends came to 5 bases. This CDR3 comprises 12 residues. The germline V gene encodes CDR1 SGHTA and CDR2 FQGNSA. The CDR3 region is CASSMITDTQYF. The CDR3 DNA is TGTGCCAGCAGCATGATCACAGATACGCAGTATTTT.

Turning to this clonotype: This may be a read error: a much more frequent sequence differs by one nucleotide. The V gene is TRBV3-1, the J gene TRBJ2-2; no clear D gene. This CDR3 has 14 residues. Germline assignment: CDR1 LGHDT and CDR2 YNNKEL (reference sequence). For the CDR3, the DNA is TGTGCCAGCAGCCAAGGGCAGCCCACCAGGGAGCTGTTTTTT. This translates into CASSQGQPTRELFF.

This clonotype was counted many times. V is TRBV29-1 and J is TRBJ2-1; D is undetermined. Germline values: CDR1 SQVTM, CDR2 ANQGSEA. This CDR3 is built from 17 residues. Trimming took 3 bases from V and 0 from J, leaving 18 bases between them. Here the CDR3 DNA reads TGCAGCGTTGAGGGATCCGTGACCGAAGCCTCCTACAATGAGCAGTTCTTC. Protein: CSVEGSVTEASYNEQFF.

This clonotype was detected ten times or more. V is TRBV28 and J is TRBJ2-1, with D tentatively TRBD1 or TRBD2 (5 bases each). Deletions cut 2 bases from V and 8 bases from J, with 13 bases between. The germline CDR1 and CDR2 sequences are MDHEN and SYDVKM. CDR3 length: 14 residues. CDR3 DNA: TGTGCCAGCAGTTTAAGGCCCCGGGGCCATGAGCAGTTCTTC. This sequence encodes CASSLRPRGHEQFF.

This clonotype was seen repeatedly, ten times or more. The chain employs TRBV7-3 and TRBJ1-2; D possibly corresponds to TRBD1 (6 bases). Germline CDR1 and CDR2: SGHTA and FQGTGA. V gave up 5 bases and J gave up 4 bases, with 11 bases separating them. The CDR3 covers 13 residues. DNA of the CDR3: TGTGCCAGCAGCCCCCGGACAGCCTATGGCTACACCTTC. The encoded protein is CASSPRTAYGYTF.